This TCR beta chain stems from a study of cytomegalovirus exposure and HLA in healthy donors. The trim removed 6 bases at V and 4 bases at J, leaving 12 bases unmatched. The length of the CDR3 is 16 residues. Germline V CDR1 and CDR2: ENHRY, SYGVKD. With 60 Vbeta and 13 Jbeta primers, the PCR was carried out. Data came from immunoSEQ multiplex PCR; TCRdb stores just in-frame clones and leaves some out. The profile covers some 180,000 clones, with 75% to 85% appearing a single time and roughly 1.5% taken by the ten largest. Healthy donors of bone marrow made up the group. This receptor was identified in a man aged 18 to 30 in good health and CMV-seronegative. The specimen sequenced was PBMCs. J is TRBJ1-3 and V is TRBV10-3; TRBD1 agrees at 7 bases. The DNA for the CDR3 is TGTGCCATCAGCCTAAAGACAGGGCCTGACGGAAACACCATATATTTT. It translates to CAISLKTGPDGNTIYF.